This T cell receptor beta chain appears in the sequencing data of a study of T cell responses to AZD1222 COVID-19 vaccine (dated by TCRdb to 2020 to 2022). Regarding the complete study: TCR sequencing was performed for approximately 240 trial participants, of whom 200 to 220 were given two doses of AZD1222 and some 25 were given two doses of MenACWY control vaccine. Trial participants were enrolled into age subgroups of 18-55, 56-69 and 70-plus years, which contained about 150, 27 and 61 TCR-sequenced participants, respectively. What the work shows at the level of the full study, not this receptor alone: Vaccine-associated CD4 TCRs spanned the whole spike protein, with dominant responses in regions 160-218 and 743-854. Most participants were white British and females outnumbered males, and the authors suggested that clonal diversity may have been underestimated. Spike-specific TCR breadth and depth rose significantly after two AZD1222 doses compared with day 0 and with MenACWY recipients. Reportedly, close to half of the unique spike-specific TCRs recognized epitopes lying outside the regions that are mutated in the B.1.351 and B.1.1.7 variants. In the small 56-69-year group, the increase in depth fell short of significance, most likely because of low power. Conclusions about previously exposed vaccinees are limited because only a handful of AZD1222 recipients were SARS-CoV-2 seropositive at baseline. No day 14 peak-response samples were available, so repertoires were characterized only after the peak T cell response.

The germline V gene specifies SGHRS as CDR1 and YFSETQ as CDR2. V and J are truncated by 4 bases and 2 bases respectively, leaving an intervening sequence of 10 bases. The CDR3 sequence holds 13 residues, the cysteine and phenylalanine included. Only the CDR3 portion is preserved as DNA: 39 bases, with reading frame beginning at the first base. The CDR3 regions of human TCRbeta chains were analyzed by immunosequencing. From the authors' description of their analysis: TCRs in the repertoires were matched against a reference library of SARS-CoV-2-specific TCRs that had been generated with the MIRA antigen-specificity platform. Breadth was defined as the fraction of unique TCRs that were SARS-CoV-2-associated, and depth was defined as the fraction of total T cells that were SARS-CoV-2-associated. Using the MIRA data, each spike-specific TCR was assigned both to the spike region to which the TCR was reactive and to a CD4 or CD8 class. Log10-transformed breadth and depth values were compared by one-way ANOVA with Sidak's multiple comparisons tests. TCRdb took over this immuneACCESS table, retaining in-frame rearrangements with V and J assigned. Such tables are incomplete; in checked studies, under half of the missing clones stem from an unresolved V gene, and the remainder is unexplained. V, J and clone size are taken as reported in that table, and D and trimming were inferred from the DNA itself. This sample gives approximately 130,000 clones in total; more than 85% of them show up just once. The top ten clones comprise 3% of the sample.

What the time point label conveys for this sample: about 28 days (+/-7) after the second vaccine dose. Because spike-specific TCR depth and breadth did not differ between the two schedules, AZD1222 recipients who got a second dose at roughly 4 weeks were pooled with those who got a second dose at roughly 12 weeks. Samples from vaccinated people were obtained from the UK trials COV001 and COV002, which included a single-blind randomized controlled phase 2/3 trial of AZD1222 (ChAdOx1 nCoV-19) in healthy adults. For TCRbeta chain sequencing, PBMC samples from trial participants were taken at day 0 and at day 28 after the second dose. Regarding this clone: There is no known antigen for this receptor. Base qualities are not recorded, but no much larger clone differs from it by a single base.

The rearranged chain carries TRBV5-1 and TRBJ2-7, with TRBD2 perhaps the D gene, on 5 matching bases. This receptor was identified in an adult who received the AZD1222 COVID-19 vaccine. The sample was peripheral blood, taken 28 days after the second AZD1222 dose. Here is the DNA: TGCGCCAGCAGCGTACCCGGGGCCTACGAGCAGTACTTC. Its translation is CASSVPGAYEQYF.